This T cell receptor beta chain was recovered during a study of human T cells and chemical hapten exposure. Findings and caveats of the study: More PT1 expanded TCRs went with higher patch test scores. Each of the donors had alopecia, so their immune responses may not resemble those of healthy people.

This CDR3 contains 15 residues. Trimming took 2 bases from V and 2 from J; bases not matched to a gene: 5. In germline, CDR1 is MNHNY, CDR2 SVGAGI (reference sequence). This clonotype was detected ten times or more. The target antigen is unknown. Unique molecular identifiers were affixed to discrete cDNA molecules within the library. MiXCR was run by TCRdb on the RACE reads, yielding one entry per CDR3 protein. The data hold about 99,000 distinct CDR3 sequences, with around 12% observed a single time. The sample's time point: patch test 1, 2 weeks after DPC sensitization. The treatment is: therapeutic diphenylcyclopropenone sensitization with weekly scalp DPC. Patches went on only after blood had been drawn each time.

The sample consisted of whole blood, taken in connection with sensitization to the hapten diphenylcyclopropenone (DPC). The gene calls are TRBV6-6 and TRBJ1-1, with 7 bases lining up with TRBD1. The source is a woman aged 40 to 49 with alopecia areata. Some clones in this sample may be carry-over from other donors' samples. This CDR3 reads CASSYGQGVNTEAFF. In DNA form, the CDR3 reads TGTGCCAGCAGTTACGGCCAGGGGGTAAACACTGAAGCTTTCTTT.